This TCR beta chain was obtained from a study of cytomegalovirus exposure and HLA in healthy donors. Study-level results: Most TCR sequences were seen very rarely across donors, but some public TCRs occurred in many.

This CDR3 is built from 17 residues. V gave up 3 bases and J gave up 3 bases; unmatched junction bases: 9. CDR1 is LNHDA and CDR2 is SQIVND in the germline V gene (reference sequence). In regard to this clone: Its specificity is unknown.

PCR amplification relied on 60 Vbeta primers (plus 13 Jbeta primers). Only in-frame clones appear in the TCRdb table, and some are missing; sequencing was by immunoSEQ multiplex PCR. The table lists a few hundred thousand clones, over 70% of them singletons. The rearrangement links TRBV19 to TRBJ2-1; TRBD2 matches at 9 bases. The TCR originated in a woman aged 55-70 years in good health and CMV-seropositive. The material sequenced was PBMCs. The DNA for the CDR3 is TGTGCCAGTAGTATCCGCGGGGGGGCCGGGGGCTACAATGAGCAGTTCTTC. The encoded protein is CASSIRGGAGGYNEQFF.